These 32 T cell receptor beta chains originate from one sample sequenced in a study of read filtering for tumor transcriptome and immune sequencing. From around 0.4 ug of RNA, a library with molecular barcoded alpha/delta and beta/gamma adaptors was made. TCRdb re-called the reads through MiXCR, storing one row per CDR3 protein. Here the sample spans 50,000 or so distinct CDR3 sequences, about 12% being singletons. Sequencing was performed on a population of CD138-negative cells sorted from bone marrow. These receptors originate from a donor aged 40 or over with multiple myeloma.

This clonotype was picked up many times. The chain is built from TRBV11-3 and TRBJ2-1; TRBD2 might be the D (6 bases). This CDR3 has 16 residues. Germline CDR1 and CDR2: SGHNT and YENEEA. V was pared by 11 bases and J by 1 base, with 21 bases between. The CDR3: CASYPGGAKSYNEQFF. The DNA for the CDR3 is TGTGCCTCCTACCCCGGAGGGGCTAAATCCTACAATGAGCAGTTCTTC. The variable domain in full, completed from reference TRBV11-3 and TRBJ2-1, reads EAGVVQSPRYKIIEKKQPVAFWCNPISGHNTLYWYLQNLGQGPELLIRYENEEAVDDSQLPKDRFSAERLKGVDSTLKIQPAELGDSAVYLCASYPGGAKSYNEQFFGPGTRLTVL.

This clonotype was seen ten or more times. V usage is TRBV20-1 and J usage is TRBJ1-5; 7 nucleotides align to TRBD1. Germline lookup yields CDR1 DFQATT and CDR2 SNEGSKA (reference sequence). The CDR3 has 16 residues. J lost 1 base, V lost 3 bases, and 9 bases had no gene match. The CDR3 here is CSARGTGTASNQPQHF. The CDR3 nucleotides read TGCAGTGCTAGGGGTACCGGGACAGCGAGCAATCAGCCCCAGCATTTT.

This clonotype was counted many times. The chain combines TRBV6-5 with TRBJ1-1; D gene uncertain. V shed 10 bases and J shed 10 bases, with 16 bases lying between them. CDR3 length: 11 residues. CDR1 is MNHEY, CDR2 SVGAGI, per germline. In DNA, the CDR3 is TGTGCCACACGGATACTTCAGCGAGCTTTCTTT. Translating gives CATRILQRAFF.

This clonotype was seen at least ten times. V usage is TRBV28 and J usage is TRBJ1-5, with D hard to call. This CDR3 is built from 13 residues. V lost 7 bases and J lost 11, with 18 bases in between. From germline, CDR1 is MDHEN and CDR2 SYDVKM. The CDR3 region is CASTPMSPSAQHF. The CDR3 nucleotides are TGTGCCAGCACCCCGATGTCACCTTCAGCCCAGCATTTT.

This clonotype was observed many times. The chain is built from TRBV6-1 and TRBJ1-1, with D possibly TRBD1 on 5 matching bases. Germline V gene data show CDR1 as MNHNS and CDR2 as SASEGT. This CDR3 spans 13 amino acids. V was shortened by 6 bases and J by 3 bases, with 11 bases between the two germline ends. In DNA, the CDR3 is TGTGCCAGCAGGGGGGATGAGTACACTGAAGCTTTCTTT. Protein: CASRGDEYTEAFF.

The table lists this clonotype with many counts. The J gene is TRBJ1-1, the V gene TRBV12-3 or TRBV12-4; no firm D call. V was cut by 3 bases and J by 3 bases, with 11 bases left in between. This CDR3 has 14 residues. DNA for the CDR3: TGTGCCAGCAGTTTGAGACATCTAGACACTGAAGCTTTCTTT. Protein product: CASSLRHLDTEAFF.

This clonotype was seen ten or more times. This sequence joins TRBV5-1 and TRBJ2-5; 7 nucleotides line up with TRBD2. Germline CDR1 is SGHRS and CDR2 is YFSETQ. The CDR3 runs 17 residues. Unmatched junction bases numbered 10, after V lost 0 bases and J lost 2 bases. CDR3 coding DNA: TGCGCCAGCAGCTTGGCCTGGCTAGCGGATGGACAAGAGACCCAGTACTTC. It yields the protein CASSLAWLADGQETQYF.

This clonotype was recorded many times. J is TRBJ2-4 and V is TRBV7-9; tentative D call: TRBD2 (6 bases). The V end lost 5 bases, the J end lost 3 bases, and 8 bases lay between the germline ends. The V gene's germline CDR1 is SEHNR and CDR2 FQNEAQ (reference sequence). The CDR3 consists of 13 residues. The CDR3 loop is CASSPGDKNIQYF. Written as DNA, the CDR3 is TGTGCCAGCAGCCCGGGAGACAAAAACATTCAGTACTTC.

This clonotype was seen ten or more times. This could be a read error, since a much larger clone is one nucleotide away. The chain links TRBV6-1 to TRBJ2-1, with 9 nucleotides matching TRBD2. Germline V lookup: CDR1 MNHNS, CDR2 SASEGT. The CDR3 loop spans 15 amino acids. The CDR3 spells CASSENSGGYNGQFF. The CDR3 DNA reads TGTGCCAGCAGTGAAAATAGCGGGGGATACAATGGGCAGTTCTTC.

V is TRBV5-1 and J is TRBJ2-7, with 7 bases fitting TRBD2. This CDR3 has 14 residues. Germline-derived CDR1 and CDR2 are SGHRS and YFSETQ. V shed 4 bases and J 7 bases; nucleotides not matched to a gene: 11. CDR3 coding DNA: TGCGCCAGCAGCCCTGGAACTAGCGTGGGGGAGCAGTACTTC. As protein: CASSPGTSVGEQYF.

This clonotype came up many times. The chain employs TRBV6-5 and TRBJ2-5; D gene uncertain. Trimming stripped 2 bases from V and 4 bases from J, with 14 bases between. The CDR3 has 15 residues. Germline loops: CDR1 MNHEY, CDR2 SVGAGI. The CDR3 region has the DNA TGTGCCAGCAGTTACCTCGTACCCTCTGCAGAGACCCAGTACTTC. Protein sequence: CASSYLVPSAETQYF.

This clonotype has ten or more counts. The chain carries TRBV3-1 and TRBJ2-7; tentatively, D is TRBD1 (6 bases). Trimming stripped 4 bases from V and 4 bases from J, with 11 bases between. CDR1 and CDR2 from the germline V gene are LGHDT and YNNKEL (reference sequence). The length of the CDR3 is 13 residues. The CDR3 DNA sequence: TGTGCCAGCAGCCTAATACAGGGTTACGAGCAGTACTTC. Its translation: CASSLIQGYEQYF.

This clonotype was seen ten or more times. The chain joins TRBV7-9 to TRBJ2-1; D possibly corresponds to TRBD1 (5 bases). This CDR3 has 13 residues. Trimming took 2 bases from V and 8 from J, leaving 10 bases between them. Germline CDR1 is SEHNR and CDR2 is FQNEAQ (reference sequence). CDR3 DNA sequence: TGTGCCAGCAGCTTATTCGAAGGGGATGAGCAGTTCTTC. It specifies CASSLFEGDEQFF.

This clonotype was observed at least ten times. The gene calls are TRBV20-1 and TRBJ2-4, with TRBD2 as a possible D gene (6 bases). Deletions cut 0 bases from V and 5 bases from J, with 17 bases between. Germline CDR1 is DFQATT and CDR2 is SNEGSKA (reference sequence). CDR3 length: 16 amino acids. The CDR3 spells CSARDPARGGENIQYF. As DNA, the CDR3 is TGCAGTGCTAGAGATCCGGCGCGAGGAGGGGAAAACATTCAGTACTTC.

There are many counts of this clonotype. The rearrangement links TRBV27 to TRBJ2-1, with D perhaps TRBD2 (5 bases). CDR1 is MNHEY, CDR2 SMNVEV, per germline (reference sequence). This CDR3 spans 14 amino acids. Trimming removed 6 bases from V and 4 bases from J, with 13 bases in between. CDR3 sequence (DNA): TGTGCCAGCAGGACGAGGGCCGGATACAATGAGCAGTTCTTC. Protein sequence: CASRTRAGYNEQFF.

This clonotype was seen only a few times. This may be a read error, as it is one base from a much larger clone. The CDR3: CSGGAQRGYNGQFF. CDR3 nucleotide sequence: TGCAGCGGGGGTGCCCAGCGGGGCTACAATGGGCAGTTCTTC. The V call is TRBV29-1, the J call TRBJ2-1, with 7 positions matching TRBD2. Germline V gene data show CDR1 as SQVTM and CDR2 as ANQGSEA. The CDR3 runs 14 residues.

This clonotype was seen repeatedly, ten times or more. The chain joins TRBV7-9 to TRBJ2-1; D is possibly TRBD2 (7 bases). This CDR3 contains 19 residues. Trimming took off 4 bases at V and 0 bases at J, with 22 bases between the two ends. CDR1 is SEHNR and CDR2 is FQNEAQ in the germline V gene (reference sequence). The DNA of the CDR3 is TGTGCCAGCAGCTCAAACAAGGGTGGGGGGGGCCTCTCCTACAATGAGCAGTTCTTC. Encoded protein: CASSSNKGGGGLSYNEQFF.

In this sample, this clonotype turned up many times. The gene calls are TRBV20-1 and TRBJ1-1; 10 bases match TRBD1. The CDR3 sequence is 15 residues long. Trimming at V came to 4 bases and at J to 5 bases, leaving 10 bases not matched to a gene. In germline, CDR1 is DFQATT, CDR2 SNEGSKA (reference sequence). In DNA, the CDR3 is TGCAGTGCTAAATCCTTCGGGACAGGGGAAACTGAAGCTTTCTTT. Its protein is CSAKSFGTGETEAFF.

This clonotype was detected many times. V usage is TRBV7-2 and J usage is TRBJ2-2, with TRBD2 matching 7 bases. The V gene's germline CDR1 is SGHTA and CDR2 FQGNSA. J was trimmed by 6 bases and V by 1 base; bases with no gene match: 8. CDR3 length: 16 residues. The CDR3 here is CASSLVAGDWSGELFF. As DNA, the CDR3 is TGTGCCAGCAGCTTAGTCGCGGGAGATTGGTCCGGGGAGCTGTTTTTT.

This clonotype was detected ten times or more. In DNA, the CDR3 is TGCGCCAGCAGCCTAATCCCGGGACTACCAAATGAGCAGTTCTTC. Translation: CASSLIPGLPNEQFF. The chain has TRBV4-1 and TRBJ2-1; TRBD2 agrees at 7 bases. Germline CDR1 MGHRA, CDR2 YSYEKL. The CDR3 is 15 residues long. J gave up 7 bases and V 4 bases, and 10 bases lay outside the gene matches.

The table lists this clonotype with many counts. The chain joins TRBV28 to TRBJ2-7; 10 nucleotides agree with TRBD1. The CDR3 loop spans 15 amino acids. In germline, CDR1 is MDHEN, CDR2 SYDVKM. Trimming at V came to 2 bases and at J to 7 bases, leaving 8 bases not matched to a gene. CDR3 amino acids: CASSLRDRGTREQYF. In DNA form, the CDR3 reads TGTGCCAGCAGTTTAAGGGACAGGGGAACTCGTGAGCAGTACTTC.

This clonotype showed up many times. The chain recombines TRBV24-1 with TRBJ2-7, with D maybe TRBD2 (5 bases). The CDR3 extends over 17 amino acids. From germline, CDR1 is KGHDR and CDR2 SFDVKD. With 4 bases removed from V and 5 bases from J, the gap between germline ends came to 23 bases. This CDR3 reads CATSDPRSGGEKDEQYF. As DNA, the CDR3 is TGTGCCACCAGTGACCCCCGTAGTGGAGGAGAGAAGGACGAGCAGTACTTC.

This clonotype occurred many times. The V and J genes are TRBV29-1 and TRBJ2-7, with TRBD1 as a possible D gene (6 bases). The length of the CDR3 is 13 residues. V dropped 0 bases and J dropped 7 bases, with 13 bases sitting between them. Germline lookup yields CDR1 SQVTM and CDR2 ANQGSEA. CDR3 loop: CSVEDPQGGEQYF. DNA for the CDR3: TGCAGCGTTGAAGATCCACAGGGTGGGGAGCAGTACTTC.

This clonotype was seen repeatedly, ten times or more. The chain links TRBV3-1 to TRBJ2-1, with unresolved D. The CDR3 length is 17 residues. The V gene lost 2 bases and the J gene lost 0 bases, with 14 bases spanning the gap. Germline assignment: CDR1 LGHDT and CDR2 YNNKEL (reference sequence). CDR3 nucleotide sequence: TGTGCCAGCAGCCAATCACCGGGTTTAGGCTCCTACAATGAGCAGTTCTTC. It codes for CASSQSPGLGSYNEQFF.

This clonotype was seen many times. The chain joins TRBV6-2 or TRBV6-3 to TRBJ1-5; no firm D call. The ends were cut back, 4 bases at V and 3 bases at J, with 4 bases in the middle. Germline V gene lookup returns CDR1 MNHEY and CDR2 SVGEGT. CDR3 length equals 12 residues. The CDR3 loop reads CASSSTNQPQHF. CDR3 in DNA: TGTGCCAGCAGTTCCACCAATCAGCCCCAGCATTTT.

This clonotype was observed many times. The genes are TRBV6-1 and TRBJ1-5; TRBD1 aligns across 8 bases. The CDR3 loop spans 15 amino acids. V shed 7 bases, J shed 6 bases, and the junction held 11 bases outside the gene matches. Germline CDR1 MNHNS, CDR2 SASEGT. The CDR3 reads CASTRQGTGTQPQHF. In nucleotides, the CDR3 is TGTGCCAGCACCCGACAGGGGACGGGCACTCAGCCCCAGCATTTT.

This clonotype was detected ten times or more. The chain employs TRBV23-1 and TRBJ2-7; maybe TRBD1 (6 bases). TRBV23-1 is flagged as an ORF with uncertain function. V lost 2 bases to trimming and J lost 4 bases, with 15 bases between them. This CDR3 is 15 amino acids long. The DNA of the CDR3 is TGCGCCAGCAGTCAAAACAGGGTAGGGAGATACGAGCAGTACTTC. Its protein is CASSQNRVGRYEQYF.

This clonotype has ten or more counts. The chain carries TRBV25-1 and TRBJ1-1; 9 nucleotides line up with TRBD1. The CDR3 loop spans 17 amino acids. V shed 4 bases and J 4 bases; nucleotides not matched to a gene: 13. From germline, CDR1 is MGHDK and CDR2 SYGVNS. In DNA form, the CDR3 reads TGTGCCAGCAGTGCCCTGACAGGGGGGGATATGAGCACTGAAGCTTTCTTT. Translating gives CASSALTGGDMSTEAFF.

This clonotype was observed many times. The gene calls are TRBV20-1 and TRBJ2-3; perhaps TRBD2 as D (6 bases). This CDR3 spans 15 amino acids. Trimming removed 1 base at V and 3 bases at J, with 14 bases between. Germline CDR1 and CDR2: DFQATT and SNEGSKA (reference sequence). CDR3 in amino acids: CSARAAEGGTDTQYF. DNA for the CDR3: TGCAGTGCTAGAGCGGCGGAGGGTGGTACAGATACGCAGTATTTT.

In this sample, this clonotype turned up many times. CDR3 sequence reads: CASRQGSTGELFF. CDR3 DNA: TGTGCCAGCAGGCAGGGCTCCACCGGGGAGCTGTTTTTT. This chain uses TRBV6-1 with TRBJ2-2, with D possibly matching TRBD1 (5 bases). The CDR3 is 13 residues long. The V end was cut by 6 bases, the J end by 4 bases, with 9 bases between. In germline, CDR1 is MNHNS, CDR2 SASEGT.

This clonotype was seen more than once but under ten times. Possible read error: a much larger clone is one base away. The genes are TRBV4-1 and TRBJ1-1, with D unclear. The CDR3 has 16 amino acids. Germline V gene sequence: CDR1 MGHRA, CDR2 YSYEKL. The CDR3 DNA follows: TGCGCCAGCAGCCAAGATCACTCGCAGATGAACGCTGAAGCTTTCTTT. Protein product: CASSQDHSQMNAEAFF.

This clonotype was seen repeatedly, ten times or more. The chain joins TRBV9 to TRBJ2-3; D is possibly TRBD2 (5 bases). Germline CDR1 SGDLS, CDR2 YYNGEE. V shed 0 bases and J shed 6 bases, with 11 bases lying between them. The CDR3 length is 14 residues. The CDR3 DNA is TGTGCCAGCAGCGTAGCGGACTCCTGGGATACGCAGTATTTT. It codes for CASSVADSWDTQYF.